This entry is about one T cell receptor beta chain. The antigen is not known. The primer mix had 60 Vbeta and 13 Jbeta primers. Sequencing was performed with immunoSEQ multiplex PCR; in TCRdb, only in-frame clones are kept and a portion is missing. The repertoire consists of about 86,000 clones, with 70% to 85% occurring once and the leading ten covering about 8%. This record comes from a study of cytomegalovirus exposure and HLA in healthy donors. Broader study findings: Another analysis was done later, and it associated around 15,000 TCR beta sequences with HLA alleles at 0.05 false discovery rate.

CDR3 size: 14 residues. The germline V gene encodes CDR1 SQVTM and CDR2 ANQGSEA. J gave up 8 bases and V 4 bases, and 9 bases lay outside the gene matches. The TCR comes from a man aged 60-69 years in good health and CMV-seronegative. V is TRBV29-1 and J is TRBJ2-1, with 9 nucleotides matching TRBD1. Sequencing was done on a sample of PBMCs. The CDR3 reads CSVGRDRDGDEQFF. The DNA of the CDR3 is TGCAGCGTTGGCCGGGACAGGGATGGTGATGAGCAGTTCTTC.